This paragraph covers one TCR beta chain sequence. Its matching antigen is unknown. This CDR3 has 12 amino acids. The germline V and J ends were trimmed by 0 bases and 5 bases, with 5 bases remaining between them. Germline V lookup: CDR1 SGHRS, CDR2 YFSETQ. The table came from immunoSEQ multiplex PCR; TCRdb's copy has only in-frame clones and leaves some out. The table has 71,000 or so clones, approximately 89% seen once; the top ten hold roughly 0.79%. The data belong to a study of OX40 agonist ivuxolimab in advanced cancers. Notes on the study in general: Some nonresponders likewise displayed low normalized T-cell clonal expansion.

The sequence was collected from an adult with an advanced solid tumor such as melanoma, head and neck, liver or kidney cancer. The sequences come from CD4+ or CD8+ T cells sorted from blood, collected in a trial of the OX40 agonist ivuxolimab. The V gene is TRBV5-1, the J gene TRBJ1-1; D ambiguous. CDR3 DNA: TGCGCCAGCAGCTTGGGCAGGACTGAAGCTTTCTTT. Its translation: CASSLGRTEAFF.